This T cell receptor (beta chain) was sequenced in a study of tumor-infiltrating lymphocytes in primary liver carcinoma. Across the study: Patients were both men and women, whose ages ran from 30 to 69 years. With diameters of about 4 to 11 cm, tumors were stage T1-T3 N0M0. General study results and limits: Tumors had a significantly higher top-250-clone fraction than blood (p = 0.039).

On this clonotype: What it recognizes is unknown.

This CDR3 comprises 16 residues. V lost 0 bases and J lost 4, with 14 bases in between. The germline V gene encodes CDR1 ENHRY and CDR2 SYGVKD. Synthesis of TCR beta cDNA was carried out from around 540 ng total RNA with a constant-region primer. Libraries covering TCR beta were generated through three nested multiplex PCR rounds (using a slightly modified ARM-PCR). A C-beta reverse primer and TRBV1-TRBV30 forward primers served in each of the first two PCR rounds, at ten to eleven cycles apiece. TCRdb ran MiXCR on the multiplex PCR reads and lists one entry per CDR3 protein. The table has 300,000 to 350,000 distinct CDR3 sequences, around three fifths seen once. Researchers drew blood RNA from unsorted whole blood and extracted germline DNA as well. Roughly 4.1 milliliters of peripheral blood were gathered ahead of the operation.

The rearrangement links TRBV10-3 to TRBJ2-3, with D perhaps TRBD2 (5 bases). The sample comprised peripheral blood. The sequence was collected from a woman in her 30s with primary liver carcinoma and hepatitis B virus infection. The CDR3 loop reads CAISESASLIPDTQYF. CDR3 sequence (DNA): TGTGCCATCAGTGAGTCGGCTAGCCTGATCCCAGATACGCAGTATTTT.